Listed here are 21 T cell receptor beta chains from one sample, sequenced in a study of CD8 T cells in Susac syndrome. RNA, at roughly 0.45 to 1 ug, was reverse transcribed with random hexamers. From the immunoSEQ multiplex PCR reads, TCRdb called clonotypes with MiXCR, one entry per CDR3 protein. The data hold more than 150,000 distinct CDR3 sequences, with more than 90% observed a single time. Material for sequencing was CD4+ T cells from PBMCs. These TCRs come from a human donor in good health.

The chain links TRBV5-1 to TRBJ2-3, with 7 bases lining up with TRBD1. CDR3 size: 15 residues. V was clipped by 0 bases and J by 1 base; unmatched bases: 2. The germline V gene has CDR1 SGHRS and CDR2 YFSETQ. The CDR3 loop is CASSLAGTGTDTQYF. DNA for the CDR3: TGCGCCAGCAGCTTGGCGGGGACAGGCACAGATACGCAGTATTTT.

The rearrangement links TRBV12-3 or TRBV12-4 to TRBJ1-6; TRBD1 might be the D (5 bases). The CDR3 extends over 14 amino acids. Trimming took off 3 bases at V and 5 bases at J, with 8 bases between the two ends. CDR3 in amino acids: CASSFRGHNSPLHF. CDR3 nucleotide sequence: TGTGCCAGCAGTTTCCGGGGCCATAATTCACCCCTCCACTTT.

The chain is built from TRBV4-2 and TRBJ1-2, with 9 nucleotides matching TRBD1. Looked up from germline, CDR1 is LGHNA and CDR2 is YNFKEQ. The CDR3 sequence is 14 residues long. With 3 bases clipped from V and 5 bases from J, the junction kept 4 bases outside the gene matches. The DNA for the CDR3 is TGTGCCAGCAGCCAGACGACAGGGGGTTATGGCTACACCTTC. This gives the protein CASSQTTGGYGYTF.

V usage is TRBV9 and J usage is TRBJ2-5; unclear D gene. The V end was cut by 7 bases, the J end by 1 base, with 11 bases between. Germline assignment: CDR1 SGDLS and CDR2 YYNGEE. This CDR3 is built from 13 residues. This CDR3 is CASAPRLQETQYF. The CDR3 nucleotides read TGTGCCAGCGCCCCTCGACTCCAAGAGACCCAGTACTTC.

This clonotype showed up just once. The chain has TRBV25-1 and TRBJ2-3; D gene uncertain. V shed 2 bases and J shed 7 bases, with 13 bases lying between them. The CDR3 is made up of 14 amino acids. Germline V gene data show CDR1 as MGHDK and CDR2 as SYGVNS. This CDR3 reads CASSELTLGNTQYF. The CDR3 coding sequence is TGTGCCAGCAGTGAACTTACACTGGGGAATACGCAGTATTTT.

The V and J genes are TRBV11-1 and TRBJ2-3, with unresolved D. V gave up 1 base and J gave up 5 bases, with 13 bases separating them. There are 15 residues in the CDR3. From germline, CDR1 is SGHAT and CDR2 FQDESV (reference sequence). CDR3 in DNA: TGTGCCAGCAGCTTAGGTTCCGCCGGCGGAGATACGCAGTATTTT. As protein: CASSLGSAGGDTQYF.

The gene calls are TRBV2 and TRBJ1-6; unclear D gene. The CDR3 has 14 residues. Germline CDR1 reads SNHLY; CDR2 reads FYNNEI. V was shortened by 9 bases and J by 6 bases, with 15 bases between the two germline ends. The DNA for the CDR3 is TGTGCCAGTGAGGCGGGGTATGGTAATTCACCCCTCCACTTT. Its translation is CASEAGYGNSPLHF.

The rearrangement links TRBV27 to TRBJ1-1; 7 nucleotides agree with TRBD1. The V and J ends lost 5 bases and 2 bases, in that order; junction bases with no gene match: 2. In germline, CDR1 is MNHEY, CDR2 SMNVEV (reference sequence). This CDR3 region has 13 residues. CDR3 amino acids: CASSDRDNTEAFF. For the CDR3, the DNA is TGTGCCAGCAGTGACAGGGATAACACTGAAGCTTTCTTT.

The chain joins TRBV18 to TRBJ1-6, with 9 positions matching TRBD1. The CDR3 runs to 16 residues. V gave up 5 bases and J gave up 3 bases; unmatched junction bases: 5. Germline assignment: CDR1 KGHSH and CDR2 LQKENI. The CDR3 here is CASSSRTGVYNSPLHF. The CDR3 nucleotides read TGTGCCAGCTCATCACGGACAGGGGTCTATAATTCACCCCTCCACTTT.

The genes are TRBV6-5 and TRBJ2-7; TRBD2 agrees at 8 bases. CDR1 is MNHEY and CDR2 is SVGAGI in the germline V gene. Trimming removed 6 bases from V and 7 bases from J; junction bases left unmatched: 14. CDR3 length equals 15 residues. The CDR3 DNA is TGTGCCAGCAGCCTTCAAGCGGGGGCATCTGGAGAGCAGTACTTC. It codes for CASSLQAGASGEQYF.

The J gene is TRBJ2-7, the V gene TRBV5-4; TRBD1 agrees at 9 bases. Germline V gives CDR1 SGHNT, CDR2 YYREEE (reference sequence). CDR3 length: 15 amino acids. Unmatched junction bases numbered 6, after V lost 5 bases and J lost 0 bases. The CDR3 region is CASSSPGQGSYEQYF. Here the CDR3 DNA reads TGTGCCAGCAGTTCCCCGGGACAGGGCTCCTACGAGCAGTACTTC.

V gene TRBV27 combines with J gene TRBJ2-2; D remains ambiguous. The CDR3 totals 12 residues. V dropped 6 bases and J dropped 6 bases, with 8 bases sitting between them. In germline, CDR1 is MNHEY, CDR2 SMNVEV (reference sequence). As DNA, the CDR3 is TGTGCCAGCAGAAACATGGCCGGGGAGCTGTTTTTT. Its protein is CASRNMAGELFF.

V and J are TRBV18 and TRBJ2-3; the match to TRBD1 covers 7 bases. Germline V gives CDR1 KGHSH, CDR2 LQKENI. The CDR3 sequence is 14 residues long. V shed 1 base, J shed 8 bases, and the junction held 6 bases outside the gene matches. The CDR3 DNA is TGTGCCAGCTCACCACAGGGGGCTGGAGGTACGCAGTATTTT. Translated, it gives CASSPQGAGGTQYF. The variable domain in full, completed from reference TRBV18 and TRBJ2-3, reads NAGVMQNPRHLVRRRGQEARLRCSPMKGHSHVYWYRQLPEEGLKFMVYLQKENIIDESGMPKERFSAEFPKEGPSILRIQQVVRGDSAAYFCASSPQGAGGTQYFGPGTRLTVL.

This rearrangement joins TRBV3-1 to TRBJ1-1, with 7 nucleotides matching TRBD1. The CDR3 loop spans 14 amino acids. V lost 4 bases and J lost 1; bases outside the gene matches: 3. Germline V gene sequence: CDR1 LGHDT, CDR2 YNNKEL (reference sequence). The CDR3 here is CASSRRGANTEAFF. Here the CDR3 DNA reads TGTGCCAGCAGCCGCAGGGGGGCGAACACTGAAGCTTTCTTT.

The V and J genes are TRBV6-5 and TRBJ1-1; tentative D call: TRBD1 (5 bases). The CDR3 spans 14 residues. Germline-derived CDR1 and CDR2 are MNHEY and SVGAGI. V was cut by 4 bases and J by 8 bases, with 17 bases left in between. The CDR3 region has the DNA TGTGCCAGCAGTTGGGGACGGCAAGAGGGGGAAGCTTTCTTT. This sequence encodes CASSWGRQEGEAFF.

CDR3 protein: CASSPMRTEAFF. CDR3 coding DNA: TGTGCCAGCAGCCCCATGAGGACAGAAGCTTTCTTT. The chain is built from TRBV7-6 and TRBJ1-1; a weak D match, TRBD1 (5 bases). The CDR3 has 12 residues. Germline CDR1 is SGHVS and CDR2 is FNYEAQ. V lost 5 bases, J lost 8 bases, and 12 bases lay in between.

The table lists this clonotype with a count of one. The V gene is TRBV20-1, the J gene TRBJ1-1; tentative D call: TRBD1 (6 bases). Trimming pared 5 bases from V and 2 bases from J, leaving 18 bases between. Germline V gives CDR1 DFQATT, CDR2 SNEGSKA (reference sequence). The CDR3 contains 15 residues. DNA for the CDR3: TGCAGTGCTGCGGGGGCAGGGCGAGGTAACACTGAAGCTTTCTTT. It codes for CSAAGAGRGNTEAFF.

The gene calls are TRBV3-1 and TRBJ2-5; 8 nucleotides align to TRBD1. The CDR3 runs 14 residues. The V gene's germline CDR1 is LGHDT and CDR2 YNNKEL (reference sequence). The V and J ends lost 0 bases and 5 bases, in that order; junction bases with no gene match: 2. The CDR3 is CASSQDDRGETQYF. The CDR3 nucleotides read TGTGCCAGCAGCCAAGATGACAGGGGTGAGACCCAGTACTTC.

This sequence joins TRBV6-2 or TRBV6-3 and TRBJ2-2, with D tentatively TRBD1 (5 bases). Trimming took off 7 bases at V and 8 bases at J, with 8 bases between the two ends. The CDR3 runs to 11 residues. Germline V gene lookup returns CDR1 MNHEY and CDR2 SVGEGT. CDR3 residues: CASTQGGELFF. In DNA form, the CDR3 reads TGTGCCAGCACTCAGGGAGGGGAGCTGTTTTTT.

V gene TRBV27 combines with J gene TRBJ1-1, with D tentatively TRBD1 (6 bases). The CDR3 spans 17 residues. V was trimmed by 4 bases and J by 0 bases, leaving 18 bases between them. The germline V gene has CDR1 MNHEY and CDR2 SMNVEV (reference sequence). The CDR3 reads CASSSPTGGGMNTEAFF. CDR3 nucleotides: TGTGCCAGCAGTTCCCCGACAGGTGGGGGAATGAACACTGAAGCTTTCTTT.

The rearrangement uses TRBV5-1 and TRBJ2-2; D is unresolved. The CDR3 length is 14 residues. From germline, CDR1 is SGHRS and CDR2 YFSETQ. The V end lost 5 bases, the J end lost 0 bases, and 8 bases lay between the germline ends. CDR3 in amino acids: CASRQQSNTGELFF. As DNA, the CDR3 is TGCGCCAGCAGACAACAGTCGAACACCGGGGAGCTGTTTTTT.